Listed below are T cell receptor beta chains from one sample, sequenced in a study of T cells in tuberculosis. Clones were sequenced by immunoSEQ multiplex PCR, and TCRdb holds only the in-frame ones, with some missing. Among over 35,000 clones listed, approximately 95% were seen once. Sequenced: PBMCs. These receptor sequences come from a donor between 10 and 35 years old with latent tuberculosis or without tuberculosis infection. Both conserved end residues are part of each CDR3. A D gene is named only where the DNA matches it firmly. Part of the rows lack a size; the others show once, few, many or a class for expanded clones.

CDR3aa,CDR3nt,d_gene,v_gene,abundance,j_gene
CASSQRELSSYEQYF,TGTGCCAGCAGTCAACGGGAACTTAGCTCCTACGAGCAGTACTTC,.,TRBV7-9,.,TRBJ2-7
CASSEARRQPQHF,TGTGCCAGCAGTGAAGCGCGGCGACAGCCCCAGCATTTT,.,TRBV6-1,.,TRBJ1-5
CASSQREDEAFF,TGTGCCAGCAGCCAACGGGAAGATGAAGCTTTCTTT,.,TRBV7-2,.,TRBJ1-1
CASSQGLSNQPQHF,TGTGCCAGCAGCCAGGGTCTGAGCAATCAGCCCCAGCATTTT,.,TRBV9,.,TRBJ1-5
CAWSVGGGAGAKNIQYF,TGTGCCTGGTCGGTCGGCGGGGGGGCCGGGGCCAAAAACATTCAGTACTTC,TRBD2,TRBV30,.,TRBJ2-4
CSVDQGAADTQYF,TGCAGCGTTGACCAGGGGGCGGCAGATACGCAGTATTTT,TRBD1,TRBV29-1,.,TRBJ2-3
CASSWTSGGNLGTDTQYF,TGCGCCAGCAGCTGGACTAGCGGGGGGAACTTGGGCACAGATACGCAGTATTTT,TRBD2,TRBV5-1,.,TRBJ2-3
CATRRADGIFTEAFF,TGTGCCACCAGGAGGGCGGACGGAATATTCACTGAAGCTTTCTTT,.,TRBV6-5,.,TRBJ1-1
CASSRGLAGGFSYEQYF,TGTGCCAGCAGCAGGGGACTAGCGGGGGGTTTCTCCTACGAGCAGTACTTC,TRBD2,TRBV7-9,.,TRBJ2-7
CASRESGPWAFF,TGTGCCAGCAGGGAAAGTGGGCCTTGGGCTTTCTTT,.,TRBV6-1,.,TRBJ1-1
CASSSGQGKAISEAFF,TGTGCCAGCAGCTCGGGACAGGGTAAGGCCATTTCCGAAGCTTTCTTT,TRBD1,TRBV5-4,.,TRBJ1-1
CASSGARTPRDTEAFF,TGTGCCAGCAGTGGTGCCCGGACACCAAGGGACACTGAAGCTTTCTTT,.,TRBV2,.,TRBJ1-1
CASLREGKSTEAFF,TGTGCCAGCCTCAGGGAGGGGAAGAGCACTGAAGCTTTCTTT,.,TRBV7-9,.,TRBJ1-1
CASSLGQLIGYTF,TGTGCCAGCAGTTTAGGACAGCTAATTGGCTACACCTTC,.,TRBV28,.,TRBJ1-2
CASSGRQGAYGYTF,TGTGCCAGCAGCGGTCGACAGGGGGCCTATGGCTACACCTTC,TRBD1,TRBV5-4,few,TRBJ1-2
CASSPLSVPSGNTIYF,TGTGCCAGCAGTCCCCTTAGTGTACCCTCTGGAAACACCATATATTTT,.,TRBV28,.,TRBJ1-3
CASRRGQGTYEQYF,TGTGCCAGCAGGCGGGGACAGGGGACCTACGAGCAGTACTTC,TRBD1,TRBV6-5,.,TRBJ2-7
CAISFLPAGDQETQYF,TGTGCCATCAGTTTTTTGCCAGCGGGGGATCAAGAGACCCAGTACTTC,TRBD2,TRBV10-3,.,TRBJ2-5
CASSGETEAFF,TGTGCCAGCAGTGGAGAAACTGAAGCTTTCTTT,.,TRBV2,.,TRBJ1-1
CASSQVVQSPNQPQHF,TGCGCCAGCAGCCAAGTTGTGCAGTCACCTAATCAGCCCCAGCATTTT,.,TRBV4-3,.,TRBJ1-5
CASRTGTGYTF,TGCGCCAGCCGGACAGGGACTGGCTACACCTTC,TRBD1,TRBV5-1,.,TRBJ1-2
CASSLKEAGTEAFF,TGTGCCAGCAGCTTAAAAGAGGCGGGCACTGAAGCTTTCTTT,.,TRBV7-9,.,TRBJ1-1
CASSQGAGSLIGELFF,TGCGCCAGCAGCCAGGGAGCGGGGAGTCTTATCGGGGAGCTGTTTTTT,TRBD2,TRBV10-1,once,TRBJ2-2
CASSFPITESSYNSPLHF,TGTGCCAGCAGCTTTCCGATTACAGAGAGCTCCTATAATTCACCCCTCCACTTT,.,TRBV7-2,.,TRBJ1-6
CASSQDQGTLGDEQYF,TGCGCCAGCAGCCAAGATCAGGGCACCCTAGGCGACGAGCAGTACTTC,.,TRBV4-1,.,TRBJ2-7
CASSQDRQGIAGYTF,TGTGCCAGCAGCCAGGATAGACAGGGAATTGCCGGCTACACCTTC,TRBD1,TRBV14,.,TRBJ1-2
CASSDGPWRPPLHF,TGTGCCAGCAGCGACGGCCCCTGGAGGCCACCCCTCCACTTT,.,TRBV2,.,TRBJ1-6
CAWSLTEAFF,TGTGCCTGGAGTTTGACAGAAGCTTTCTTT,.,TRBV30,few,TRBJ1-1
CASSQDTGLHLTEAFF,TGCGCCAGCAGCCAAGACACGGGACTGCATCTCACTGAAGCTTTCTTT,.,TRBV4-3,once,TRBJ1-1
CAWSGQEAFF,TGTGCCTGGAGTGGACAGGAAGCTTTCTTT,.,TRBV30,few,TRBJ1-1